Below are 14 T cell receptor beta chains sequenced from a single sample in a study of naive and memory T cell subsets. Treatment meaning: skin biopsy from PPD injection site in Mantoux-positive individual. The library had UMIs added by 3' ligation of an oligonucleotide to TCR cDNA. Ligated cDNA underwent four rounds of PCR with nested alpha and beta constant region primers and SP2. One entry per CDR3 protein results from TCRdb running MiXCR on the UMI-ligation and nested PCR reads. Among around 25,000 distinct CDR3 sequences, roughly 6% were seen once, and the ten largest hold over 5%. Sequenced here: skin, sampled from a tuberculin skin test site. These receptor sequences come from an adult in good health.

This clonotype was detected many times. The chain has TRBV20-1 and TRBJ2-7; 7 positions agree with TRBD2. Germline trimming cut 5 bases from V and 0 bases from J; bases unmatched to any gene: 10. The germline V gene encodes CDR1 DFQATT and CDR2 SNEGSKA (reference sequence). The CDR3 contains 15 residues. The CDR3 reads CSARGVDSDSYEQYF. CDR3 bases: TGCAGTGCTCGGGGGGTAGACAGCGACTCCTACGAGCAGTACTTC.

This clonotype is deemed medium-sized (0.01 to 0.1%). The V gene is TRBV7-3, the J gene TRBJ2-1; 9 bases fit TRBD1. Germline CDR1 is SGHTA and CDR2 is FQGTGA. The CDR3 has 17 residues. Trimming at V came to 5 bases and at J to 0 bases, leaving 8 bases not matched to a gene. CDR3 protein: CASSPGTGRSSYNEQFF. CDR3 nucleotides: TGTGCCAGCAGCCCCGGGACAGGGAGAAGCTCCTACAATGAGCAGTTCTTC. The full variable domain, completed using reference TRBV7-3 and TRBJ2-1, is GAGVSQTPSNKVTEKGKYVELRCDPISGHTALYWYRQSLGQGPEFLIYFQGTGAADDSGLPNDRFFAVRPEGSVSTLKIQRTERGDSAVYLCASSPGTGRSSYNEQFFGPGTRLTVL.

In its sample, this clonotype was seen many times. The chain recombines TRBV10-3 with TRBJ2-6, with D unclear. This CDR3 contains 12 residues. Trimming shortened V by 10 bases and J by 2 bases, and 6 bases separated the two germline ends. CDR1 is ENHRY, CDR2 SYGVKD, per germline. CDR3 coding DNA: TGTGCCAGCAGAACTGGGGCCAACGTCCTGACTTTC. Translated: CASRTGANVLTF.

This clonotype has a count of ten or more. The rearrangement links TRBV29-1 to TRBJ2-1, with unresolved D. This CDR3 region has 16 residues. Trimming removed 0 bases at V and 10 bases at J, with 22 bases between. CDR1 is SQVTM and CDR2 is ANQGSEA in the germline V gene. CDR3 DNA: TGCAGCGTTGAAGATCTTGGTGACCCCAGGCTGGACGAGCAGTTCTTC. The encoded protein is CSVEDLGDPRLDEQFF.

This clonotype appeared a few times. This sequence joins TRBV10-3 and TRBJ2-7; D perhaps matches TRBD1 (6 bases). The germline CDR1 and CDR2 sequences are ENHRY and SYGVKD. With 5 bases removed from V and 3 bases from J, the gap between germline ends came to 14 bases. The CDR3 sequence is 14 residues long. CDR3 sequence: CAISYGQILYEQYF. For the CDR3, the DNA is TGTGCCATCAGTTACGGACAGATACTCTACGAGCAGTACTTC.

This clonotype has at least ten counts. V usage is TRBV24-1 and J usage is TRBJ2-2; D not certain. CDR1 and CDR2 (germline): KGHDR, SFDVKD. The CDR3 totals 12 residues. The ends were cut back, 5 bases at V and 3 bases at J, with 3 bases in the middle. CDR3 DNA: TGTGCCACCAGTGTCTACACCGGGGAGCTGTTTTTT. Residues: CATSVYTGELFF.

This clonotype was seen many times. V usage is TRBV6-2 or TRBV6-3 and J usage is TRBJ2-1, with TRBD2 matching over 12 bases. Germline CDR1 is MNHEY and CDR2 is SVGEGT. Trimming cost V 7 bases and J 9 bases; bases outside gene matches: 10. CDR3 length: 15 amino acids. CDR3 nucleotides: TGTGCCAGCACCTTGACTAGCGGGGGTCTAGCTGAGCAGTTCTTC. This encodes CASTLTSGGLAEQFF.

In its sample, this clonotype was seen a few times. This chain links TRBV29-1 with TRBJ1-1, with D perhaps TRBD1 (5 bases). Germline lookup yields CDR1 SQVTM and CDR2 ANQGSEA. CDR3 length equals 13 residues. V was cut by 1 base and J by 8 bases, with 14 bases left in between. CDR3 nucleotides: TGCAGCGTTGAAGGGGTTCCAGGGCGAGAAGCTTTCTTT. Protein: CSVEGVPGREAFF.

This clonotype was observed at least ten times. The chain links TRBV15 to TRBJ2-2, with TRBD2 matching 9 bases. J gave up 7 bases and V 0 bases, and 15 bases lay outside the gene matches. Germline lookup yields CDR1 LNHNV and CDR2 YYDKDF (reference sequence). The CDR3 spans 19 residues. DNA for the CDR3: TGTGCCACCAGCAGAGATATACCCTCTAACCAGCGGGAGGTCGGGGAGCTGTTTTTT. This codes for CATSRDIPSNQREVGELFF.

This clonotype was seen repeatedly, ten times or more. V gene TRBV6-1 combines with J gene TRBJ2-5, with D unresolved. Trimming pared 2 bases from V and 7 bases from J, leaving 11 bases between. The CDR3 is 13 residues long. Germline V CDR1 and CDR2: MNHNS, SASEGT. The CDR3 bases are TGTGCCAGCAGTGAATACCGTTTCGGGACCCAGTACTTC. Its protein is CASSEYRFGTQYF.

In its sample, this clonotype was seen many times. An end of the junction differs from the germline gene, which may be a read error. The rearrangement joins TRBV4-2 to TRBJ2-1, with D possibly being TRBD2 (6 bases). Per the germline V gene, CDR1 is LGHNA and CDR2 is YNFKEQ. This CDR3 is built from 17 residues. DNA of the CDR3: TGTGCTAGCAGCCAAGGGAGGAATCTAGCTCGAATTAATGAGCAGTTCTTC. Translation: CASSQGRNLARINEQFF.

This clonotype showed up many times. V is TRBV28 and J is TRBJ1-1; D perhaps matches TRBD1 (6 bases). Trimming removed 4 bases from V and 1 base from J, with 22 bases in between. The germline gives CDR1 MDHEN, CDR2 SYDVKM. The CDR3 totals 18 residues. The CDR3 reads CASSYYILGGKENTEAFF. Here the CDR3 DNA reads TGTGCCAGCAGTTACTATATATTGGGGGGCAAGGAGAACACTGAAGCTTTCTTT.

This clonotype showed up many times. V is TRBV7-2 and J is TRBJ2-5; D gene uncertain. The CDR3 is made up of 13 amino acids. V was clipped by 5 bases and J by 0 bases, with 7 bases between them. Per the germline V gene, CDR1 is SGHTA and CDR2 is FQGNSA. CDR3 in amino acids: CASSTTYQETQYF. For the CDR3, the DNA is TGTGCCAGCAGCACCACGTACCAAGAGACCCAGTACTTC.

This clonotype has a count of ten or more. The V call is TRBV28, the J call TRBJ2-2, with D uncertain. The CDR3 sequence is 14 residues long. Germline V gene sequence: CDR1 MDHEN, CDR2 SYDVKM. Trimming removed 7 bases from V and 1 base from J, with 10 bases in between. The CDR3 nucleotides read TGTGCCAGCACTAGGATTTTGAACACCGGGGAGCTGTTTTTT. As protein: CASTRILNTGELFF.